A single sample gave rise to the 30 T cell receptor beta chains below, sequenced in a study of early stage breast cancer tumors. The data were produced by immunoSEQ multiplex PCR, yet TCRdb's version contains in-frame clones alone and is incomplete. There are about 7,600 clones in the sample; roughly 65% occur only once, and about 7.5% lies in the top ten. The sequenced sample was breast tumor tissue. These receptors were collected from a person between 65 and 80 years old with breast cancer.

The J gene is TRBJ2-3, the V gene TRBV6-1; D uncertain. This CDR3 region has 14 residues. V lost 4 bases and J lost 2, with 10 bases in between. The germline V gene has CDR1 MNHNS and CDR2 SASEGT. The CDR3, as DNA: TGTGCCAGCAGTGCAGGCGACAACACAGATACGCAGTATTTT. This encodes CASSAGDNTDTQYF.

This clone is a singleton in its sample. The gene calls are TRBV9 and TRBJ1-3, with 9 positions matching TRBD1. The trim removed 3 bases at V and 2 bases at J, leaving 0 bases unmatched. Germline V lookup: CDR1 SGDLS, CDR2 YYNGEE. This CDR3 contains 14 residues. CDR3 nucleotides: TGTGCCAGCAGCGGGACAGGGGCTGGAAACACCATATATTTT. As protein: CASSGTGAGNTIYF.

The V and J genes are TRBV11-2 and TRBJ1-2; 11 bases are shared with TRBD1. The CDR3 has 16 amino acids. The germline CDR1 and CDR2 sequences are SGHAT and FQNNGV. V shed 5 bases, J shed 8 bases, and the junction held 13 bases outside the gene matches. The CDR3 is CASSAHGTGGLYGYTF. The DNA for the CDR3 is TGTGCCAGCAGCGCCCACGGGACAGGGGGACTTTACGGCTACACCTTC.

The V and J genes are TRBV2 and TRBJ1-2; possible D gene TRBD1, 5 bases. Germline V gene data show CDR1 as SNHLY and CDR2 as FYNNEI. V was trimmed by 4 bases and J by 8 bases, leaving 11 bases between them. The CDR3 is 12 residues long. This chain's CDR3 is CASSGRVGGYTF. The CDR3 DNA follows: TGTGCCAGCAGTGGCAGGGTGGGGGGCTACACCTTC.

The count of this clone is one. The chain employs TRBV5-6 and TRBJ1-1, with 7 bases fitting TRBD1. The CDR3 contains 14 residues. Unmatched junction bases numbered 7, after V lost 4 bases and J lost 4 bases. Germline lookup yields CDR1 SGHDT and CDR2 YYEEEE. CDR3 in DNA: TGTGCCAGCAGCCCGGGACAGATATTCACTGAAGCTTTCTTT. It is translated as CASSPGQIFTEAFF.

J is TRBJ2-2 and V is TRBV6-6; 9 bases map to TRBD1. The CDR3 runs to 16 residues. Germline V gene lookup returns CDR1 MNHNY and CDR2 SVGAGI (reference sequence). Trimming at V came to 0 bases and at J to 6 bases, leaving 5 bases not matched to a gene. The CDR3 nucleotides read TGTGCCAGCAGTTACTCGAGGACAGGGGTACCCGGGGAGCTGTTTTTT. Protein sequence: CASSYSRTGVPGELFF.

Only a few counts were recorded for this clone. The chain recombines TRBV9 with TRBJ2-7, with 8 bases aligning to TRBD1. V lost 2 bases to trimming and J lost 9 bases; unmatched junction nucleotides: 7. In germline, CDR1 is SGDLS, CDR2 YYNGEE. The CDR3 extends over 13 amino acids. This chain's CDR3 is CASSVYRGSVQYF. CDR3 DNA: TGTGCCAGCAGCGTTTACAGGGGGTCCGTGCAGTACTTC.

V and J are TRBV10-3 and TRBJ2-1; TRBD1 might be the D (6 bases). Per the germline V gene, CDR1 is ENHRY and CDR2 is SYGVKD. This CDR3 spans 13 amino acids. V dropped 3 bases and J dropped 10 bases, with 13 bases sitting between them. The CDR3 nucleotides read TGTGCCATCAGTGATCAGGGGAAAGTAGAGCAGTTCTTC. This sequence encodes CAISDQGKVEQFF.

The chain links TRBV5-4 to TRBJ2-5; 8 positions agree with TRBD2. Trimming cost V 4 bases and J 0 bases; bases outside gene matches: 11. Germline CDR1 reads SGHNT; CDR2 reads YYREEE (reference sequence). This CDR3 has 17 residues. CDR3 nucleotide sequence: TGTGCCAGCAGCCGGGCAGCGGGGGCCGTTCACCAAGAGACCCAGTACTTC. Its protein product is CASSRAAGAVHQETQYF.

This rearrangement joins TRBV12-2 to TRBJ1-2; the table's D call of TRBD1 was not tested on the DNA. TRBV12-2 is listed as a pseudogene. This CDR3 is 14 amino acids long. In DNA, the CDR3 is TGTGCAAGTCGCTTCCGGCTGACAGACTATGGCTACACCTTC. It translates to CASRFRLTDYGYTF.

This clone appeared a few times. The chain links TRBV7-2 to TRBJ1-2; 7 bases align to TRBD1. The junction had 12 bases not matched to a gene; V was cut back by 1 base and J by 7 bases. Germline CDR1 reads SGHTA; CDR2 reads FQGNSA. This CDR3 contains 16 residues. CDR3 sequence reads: CASSLGQGQFQGGYTF. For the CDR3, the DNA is TGTGCCAGCAGCTTAGGGCAGGGACAGTTTCAGGGTGGCTACACCTTC. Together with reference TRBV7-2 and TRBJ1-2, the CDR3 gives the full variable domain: GAGVSQSPSNKVTEKGKDVELRCDPISGHTALYWYRQSLGQGLEFLIYFQGNSAPDKSGLPSDRFSAERTGGSVSTLTIQRTQQEDSAVYLCASSLGQGQFQGGYTFGSGTRLTVV.

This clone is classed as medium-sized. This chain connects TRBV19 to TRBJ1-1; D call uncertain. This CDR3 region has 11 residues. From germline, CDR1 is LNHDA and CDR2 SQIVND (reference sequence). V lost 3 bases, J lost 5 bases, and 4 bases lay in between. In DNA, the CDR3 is TGTGCCAGTAGTATCAAAACTGAAGCTTTCTTT. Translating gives CASSIKTEAFF.

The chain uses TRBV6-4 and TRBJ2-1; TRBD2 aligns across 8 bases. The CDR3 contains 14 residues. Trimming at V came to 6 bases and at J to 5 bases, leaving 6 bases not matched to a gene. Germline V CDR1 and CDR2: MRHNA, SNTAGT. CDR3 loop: CASSRGGVDNEQFF. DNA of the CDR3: TGTGCCAGCAGCCGGGGGGGCGTCGACAATGAGCAGTTCTTC.

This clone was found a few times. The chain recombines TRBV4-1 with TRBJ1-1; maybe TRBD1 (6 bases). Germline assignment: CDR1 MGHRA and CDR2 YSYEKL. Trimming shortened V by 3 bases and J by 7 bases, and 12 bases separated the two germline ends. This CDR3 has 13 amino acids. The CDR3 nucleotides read TGCGCCAGCAGCCAGGGACCCAGGGGTGAAGCTTTCTTT. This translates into CASSQGPRGEAFF.

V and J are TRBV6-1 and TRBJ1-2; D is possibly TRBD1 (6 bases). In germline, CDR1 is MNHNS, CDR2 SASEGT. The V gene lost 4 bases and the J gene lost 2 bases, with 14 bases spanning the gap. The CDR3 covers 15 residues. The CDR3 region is CASSVETGENYGYTF. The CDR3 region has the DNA TGTGCCAGCAGTGTTGAGACAGGTGAAAACTATGGCTACACCTTC.

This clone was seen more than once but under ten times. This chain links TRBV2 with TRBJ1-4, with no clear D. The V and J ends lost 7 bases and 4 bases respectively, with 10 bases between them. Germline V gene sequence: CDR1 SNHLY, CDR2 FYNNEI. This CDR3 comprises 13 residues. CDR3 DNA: TGTGCCAGCAACTATGTGGATAATGAAAAACTGTTTTTT. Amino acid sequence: CASNYVDNEKLFF.

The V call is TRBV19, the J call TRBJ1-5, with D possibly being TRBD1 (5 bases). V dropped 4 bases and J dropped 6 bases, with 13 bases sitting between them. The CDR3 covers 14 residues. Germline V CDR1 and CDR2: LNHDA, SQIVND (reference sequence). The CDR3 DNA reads TGTGCCAGTAGTAGGCAGGGAATGGTTCAGCCCCAGCATTTT. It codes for CASSRQGMVQPQHF.

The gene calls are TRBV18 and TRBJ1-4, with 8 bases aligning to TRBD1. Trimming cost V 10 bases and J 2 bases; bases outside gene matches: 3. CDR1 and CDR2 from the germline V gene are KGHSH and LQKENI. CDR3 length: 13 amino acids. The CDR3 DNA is TGTGCCACTTCAGGGGGCACTAATGAAAAACTGTTTTTT. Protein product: CATSGGTNEKLFF.

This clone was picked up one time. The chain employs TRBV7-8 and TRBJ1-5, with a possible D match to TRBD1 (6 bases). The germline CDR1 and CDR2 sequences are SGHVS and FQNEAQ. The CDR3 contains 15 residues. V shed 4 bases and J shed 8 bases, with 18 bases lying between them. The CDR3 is CASSSGGGYREPQHF. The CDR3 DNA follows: TGTGCCAGCAGCTCCGGGGGGGGCTACAGGGAGCCCCAGCATTTT.

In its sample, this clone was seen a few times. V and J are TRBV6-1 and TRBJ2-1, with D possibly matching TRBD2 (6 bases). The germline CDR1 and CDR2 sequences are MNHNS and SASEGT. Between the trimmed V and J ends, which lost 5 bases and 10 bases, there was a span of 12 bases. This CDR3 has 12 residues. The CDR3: CASSHTGVEQFF. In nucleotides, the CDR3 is TGTGCCAGCAGTCACACGGGAGTGGAGCAGTTCTTC.

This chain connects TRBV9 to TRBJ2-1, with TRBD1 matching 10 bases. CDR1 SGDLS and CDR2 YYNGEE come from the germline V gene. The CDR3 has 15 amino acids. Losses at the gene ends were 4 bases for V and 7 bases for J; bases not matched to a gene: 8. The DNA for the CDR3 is TGTGCCAGCAGCCTTCGGGACAGGGGTAAGAATGAGCAGTTCTTC. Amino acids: CASSLRDRGKNEQFF. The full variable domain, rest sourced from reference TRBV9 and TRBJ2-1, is DSGVTQTPKHLITATGQRVTLRCSPRSGDLSVYWYQQSLDQGLQFLIQYYNGEERAKGNILERFSAQQFPDLHSELNLSSLELGDSALYFCASSLRDRGKNEQFFGPGTRLTVL.

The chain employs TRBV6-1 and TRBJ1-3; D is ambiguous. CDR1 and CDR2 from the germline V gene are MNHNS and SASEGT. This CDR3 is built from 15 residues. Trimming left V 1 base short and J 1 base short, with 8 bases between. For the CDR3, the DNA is TGTGCCAGCAGTGAAGTAAGGACTTCTGGAAACACCATATATTTT. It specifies CASSEVRTSGNTIYF.

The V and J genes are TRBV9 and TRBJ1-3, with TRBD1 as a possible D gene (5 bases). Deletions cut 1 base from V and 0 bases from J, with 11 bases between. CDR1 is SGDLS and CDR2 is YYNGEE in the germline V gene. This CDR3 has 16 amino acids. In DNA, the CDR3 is TGTGCCAGCAGCGTAAGGGCCAGGGTCTCTGGAAACACCATATATTTT. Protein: CASSVRARVSGNTIYF.

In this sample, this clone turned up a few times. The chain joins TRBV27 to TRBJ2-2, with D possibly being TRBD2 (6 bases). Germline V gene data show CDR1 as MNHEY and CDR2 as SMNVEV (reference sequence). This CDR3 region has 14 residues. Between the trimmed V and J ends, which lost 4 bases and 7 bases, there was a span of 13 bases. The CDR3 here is CASSSPGVGGELFF. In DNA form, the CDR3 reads TGTGCCAGCAGTTCACCGGGGGTGGGCGGGGAGCTGTTTTTT.

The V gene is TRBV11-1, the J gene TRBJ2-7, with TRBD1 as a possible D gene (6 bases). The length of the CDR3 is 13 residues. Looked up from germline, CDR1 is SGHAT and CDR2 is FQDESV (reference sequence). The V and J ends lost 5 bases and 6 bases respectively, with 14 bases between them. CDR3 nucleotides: TGTGCCAGCAGCAAAGCAGGGGTGAGCGAGCAGTACTTC. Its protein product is CASSKAGVSEQYF.

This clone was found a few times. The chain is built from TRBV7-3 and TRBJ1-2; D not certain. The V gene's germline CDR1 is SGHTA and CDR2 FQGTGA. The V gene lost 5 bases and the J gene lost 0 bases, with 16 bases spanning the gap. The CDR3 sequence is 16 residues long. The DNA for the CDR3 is TGTGCCAGCAGCCCAAGTACAGCGGAGGCTAACTATGGCTACACCTTC. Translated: CASSPSTAEANYGYTF.

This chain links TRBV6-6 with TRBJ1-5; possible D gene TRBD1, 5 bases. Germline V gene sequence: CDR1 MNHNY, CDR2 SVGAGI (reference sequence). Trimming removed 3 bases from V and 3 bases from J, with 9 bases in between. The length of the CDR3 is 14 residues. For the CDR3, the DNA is TGTGCCAGCAGTTATTCGACAGACAATCAGCCCCAGCATTTT. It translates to CASSYSTDNQPQHF.

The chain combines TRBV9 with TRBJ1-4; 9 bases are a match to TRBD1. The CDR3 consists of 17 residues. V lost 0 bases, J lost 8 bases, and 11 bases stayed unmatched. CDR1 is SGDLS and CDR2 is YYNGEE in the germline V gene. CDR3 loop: CASSVALWDRAQEKLFF. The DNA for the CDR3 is TGTGCCAGCAGCGTAGCGTTGTGGGACAGGGCTCAGGAAAAACTGTTTTTT.

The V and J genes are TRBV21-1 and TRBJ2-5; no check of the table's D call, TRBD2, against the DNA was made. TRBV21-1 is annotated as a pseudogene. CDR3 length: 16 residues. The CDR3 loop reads CASTSGSGGGQETQYF. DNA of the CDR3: TGTGCCAGCACCAGCGGTAGCGGGGGGGGGCAAGAGACCCAGTACTTC.

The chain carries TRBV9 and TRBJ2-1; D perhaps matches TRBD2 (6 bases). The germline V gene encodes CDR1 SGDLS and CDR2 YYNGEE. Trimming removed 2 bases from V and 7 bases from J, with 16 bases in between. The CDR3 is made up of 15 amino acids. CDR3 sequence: CASSVVGSAGNEQFF. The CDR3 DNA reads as TGTGCCAGCAGCGTTGTCGGGAGTGCCGGAAATGAGCAGTTCTTC.